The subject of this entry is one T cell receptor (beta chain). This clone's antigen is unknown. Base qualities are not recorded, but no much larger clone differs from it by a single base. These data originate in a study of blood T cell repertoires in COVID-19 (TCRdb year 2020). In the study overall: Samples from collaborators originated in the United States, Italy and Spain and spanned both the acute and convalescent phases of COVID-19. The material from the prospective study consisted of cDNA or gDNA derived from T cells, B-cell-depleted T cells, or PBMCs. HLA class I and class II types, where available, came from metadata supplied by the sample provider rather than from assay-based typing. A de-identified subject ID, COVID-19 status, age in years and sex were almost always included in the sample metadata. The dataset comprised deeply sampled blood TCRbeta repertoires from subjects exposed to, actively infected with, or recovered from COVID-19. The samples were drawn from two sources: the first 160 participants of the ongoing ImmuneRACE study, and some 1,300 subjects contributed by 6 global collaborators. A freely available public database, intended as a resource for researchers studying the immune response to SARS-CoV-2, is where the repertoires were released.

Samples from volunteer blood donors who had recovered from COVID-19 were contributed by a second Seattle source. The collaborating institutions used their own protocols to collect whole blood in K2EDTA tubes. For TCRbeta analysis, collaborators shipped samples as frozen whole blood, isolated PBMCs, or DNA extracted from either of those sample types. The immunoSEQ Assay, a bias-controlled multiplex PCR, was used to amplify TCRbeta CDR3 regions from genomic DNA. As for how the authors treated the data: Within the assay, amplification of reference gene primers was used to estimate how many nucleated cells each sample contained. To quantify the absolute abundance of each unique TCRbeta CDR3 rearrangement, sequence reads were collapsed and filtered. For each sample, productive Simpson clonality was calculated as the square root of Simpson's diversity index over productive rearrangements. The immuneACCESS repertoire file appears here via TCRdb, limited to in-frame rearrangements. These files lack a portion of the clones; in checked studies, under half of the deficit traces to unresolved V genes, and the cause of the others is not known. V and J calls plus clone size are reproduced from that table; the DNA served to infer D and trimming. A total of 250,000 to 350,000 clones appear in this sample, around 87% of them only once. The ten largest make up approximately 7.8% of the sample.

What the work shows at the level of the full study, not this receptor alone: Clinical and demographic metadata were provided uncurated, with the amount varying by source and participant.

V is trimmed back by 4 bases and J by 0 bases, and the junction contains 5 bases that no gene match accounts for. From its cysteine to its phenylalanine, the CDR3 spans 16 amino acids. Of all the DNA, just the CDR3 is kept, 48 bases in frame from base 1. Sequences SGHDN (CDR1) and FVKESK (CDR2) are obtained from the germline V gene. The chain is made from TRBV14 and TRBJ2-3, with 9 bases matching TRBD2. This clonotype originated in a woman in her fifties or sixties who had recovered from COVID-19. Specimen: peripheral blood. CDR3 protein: CASSPGTSRSTDTQYF. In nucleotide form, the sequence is TGTGCCAGCAGCCCTGGGACTAGCAGAAGCACAGATACGCAGTATTTT.